This paragraph reports one TCR beta chain. Its antigen remains unidentified. Trimming left V 5 bases short and J 13 bases short, with 11 bases between. The CDR3 is 10 residues long. CDR1 and CDR2 (germline): KGHSH, LQKENI. The sample belongs to a study of blood T cells in healthy people across ages. Then a second PCR, running about 6 to 12 cycles, was carried out with a sample-barcoded 5' primer and a J-beta primer mix. Unique molecular identifiers of 12 random nucleotides labeled each cDNA. Every sample produced at least 2.5 million CDR3-containing paired-end reads. A single record per CDR3 protein comes from TCRdb applying MiXCR to the 5' RACE reads. The data show roughly 1,700,000 distinct CDR3 sequences, with 28% seen just once and about 7.7% held by the top ten. Study-wide points: Higher diversity and more naive CD4+ cells were features of long-lived donors, compared to aged donors. Unsorted PBMCs prevented conclusive naive versus antigen-experienced comparison.

This receptor was taken from a woman in her twenties or thirties in good health. Material for sequencing was blood. This chain connects TRBV18 to TRBJ2-5; D remains unclear. CDR3 DNA: TGTGCCAGCTCAAGTTACGAGCGGTACTTC. Translated: CASSSYERYF.